A single sample gave rise to the 23 T cell receptor beta chains below, sequenced in a study of blood T cells in healthy people across ages. The authors ran a second PCR of about 7 to 11 cycles using a sample-barcoded 5' primer and a J-beta primer mix. TCRdb used MiXCR to reprocess the 5' RACE reads, holding one entry per CDR3 protein. The data contain about 1,500,000 distinct CDR3 sequences, about 43% of them seen just once; the ten biggest clones take up roughly 7.9%. The sequenced material came from blood. The source of these receptors is a woman aged 18-29 years in good health.

The V call is TRBV12-3 or TRBV12-4, the J call TRBJ2-7; TRBD1 matches at 11 bases. V lost 8 bases, J lost 2 bases, and 2 bases stayed unmatched. The CDR3 loop spans 13 amino acids. CDR3 protein: CASLGQGAYEQYF. The CDR3 coding sequence is TGTGCCAGCTTGGGACAGGGGGCCTACGAGCAGTACTTC.

The chain combines TRBV6-1 with TRBJ1-2; 7 bases fit TRBD1. This CDR3 is 12 amino acids long. CDR1 is MNHNS and CDR2 is SASEGT in the germline V gene. V dropped 5 bases and J dropped 8; count of bases not matched to a gene: 5. CDR3 loop: CASSKGAEGYTF. CDR3 bases: TGTGCCAGCAGTAAGGGGGCCGAGGGCTACACCTTC.

This clonotype was picked up a small number of times. The chain employs TRBV7-3 and TRBJ1-6; D remains unclear. V was trimmed by 8 bases and J by 9 bases, leaving 11 bases between them. The CDR3 runs to 12 residues. Germline V lookup: CDR1 SGHTA, CDR2 FQGTGA. The CDR3 spells CASGSTLSPLHF. CDR3 bases: TGTGCCAGCGGAAGTACGCTTTCACCCCTCCACTTT.

The chain has TRBV10-3 and TRBJ2-1; 13 nucleotides align to TRBD2. With 11 bases clipped from V and 10 bases from J, the junction kept 11 bases outside the gene matches. The CDR3 loop spans 14 amino acids. CDR1 and CDR2 (germline): ENHRY, SYGVKD. The DNA for the CDR3 is TGTGCCGTCACTAGACTAGCGGGGGGAGAGGAGCAGTTCTTC. Protein sequence: CAVTRLAGGEEQFF.

The chain links TRBV6-1 to TRBJ1-2, with D tentatively TRBD1 (5 bases). This CDR3 is built from 13 residues. CDR1 is MNHNS and CDR2 is SASEGT in the germline V gene. The germline V and J ends were trimmed by 3 bases and 8 bases, with 13 bases remaining between them. The CDR3 DNA follows: TGTGCCAGCAGTGACGGGACCGCCCCGGGCTACACCTTC. The encoded protein is CASSDGTAPGYTF.

This rearrangement joins TRBV10-3 to TRBJ2-1; D gene unclear. Germline CDR1 is ENHRY and CDR2 is SYGVKD. This CDR3 contains 14 residues. The ends were cut back, 0 bases at V and 3 bases at J, with 6 bases in the middle. The CDR3 sequence is CAISESWGYNEQFF. Here the CDR3 DNA reads TGTGCCATCAGTGAGTCTTGGGGCTACAATGAGCAGTTCTTC.

The CDR3 loop reads CASSPNWASGNYNEQFF. The CDR3 bases are TGTGCCAGCAGCCCGAACTGGGCTAGCGGGAACTACAATGAGCAGTTCTTC. The genes are TRBV12-3 or TRBV12-4 and TRBJ2-1, with TRBD2 matching 9 bases. J lost 3 bases, V lost 6 bases, and 12 bases had no gene match. The CDR3 extends over 17 amino acids.

This clonotype was detected only once. The rearrangement uses TRBV25-1 and TRBJ1-1, with D perhaps TRBD1 (6 bases). The CDR3 totals 13 residues. Trimming took off 7 bases at V and 4 bases at J, with 13 bases between the two ends. The V gene's germline CDR1 is MGHDK and CDR2 SYGVNS. The CDR3 loop is CASNSQGATEAFF. As DNA, the CDR3 is TGTGCCAGCAACTCACAGGGAGCCACTGAAGCTTTCTTT. The variable domain in full, with the rest retrieved from reference TRBV25-1 and TRBJ1-1, is EADIYQTPRYLVIGTGKKITLECSQTMGHDKMYWYQQDPGMELHLIHYSYGVNSTEKGDLSSESTVSRIRTEHFPLTLESARPSHTSQYLCASNSQGATEAFFGQGTRLTVV.

This clonotype was seen more than once but under ten times. This chain joins TRBV20-1 and TRBJ2-4, with D possibly matching TRBD1 (5 bases). V gave up 6 bases and J gave up 0 bases, with 15 bases separating them. CDR1 is DFQATT and CDR2 is SNEGSKA in the germline V gene (reference sequence). This CDR3 has 15 amino acids. The CDR3 DNA reads TGCAGTGCGACCGTCCTGGGGCTAGCCAAAAACATTCAGTACTTC. This sequence encodes CSATVLGLAKNIQYF.

Concerning this clonotype: A junction boundary mismatches the germline segment, possibly from a read error. V usage is TRBV6-2 or TRBV6-3 and J usage is TRBJ2-1; 11 positions agree with TRBD1. The germline V gene has CDR1 MNHEY and CDR2 SVGEGT. The CDR3 sequence is 15 residues long. The DNA for the CDR3 is TGTGCCAGCAGTGGACAGGGGGCCTCCTACAAGGAGCAGTTCTTC. It is translated as CASSGQGASYKEQFF.

The V call is TRBV9, the J call TRBJ2-7, with 7 bases fitting TRBD1. Germline V gene sequence: CDR1 SGDLS, CDR2 YYNGEE. V shed 4 bases, J shed 5 bases, and the junction held 18 bases outside the gene matches. This CDR3 has 17 amino acids. Written as DNA, the CDR3 is TGTGCCAGCAGCCTACCCGGGACAGCCTTTATCAGGGACGAGCAGTACTTC. Its protein is CASSLPGTAFIRDEQYF.

The rearrangement links TRBV2 to TRBJ2-4; 7 bases are shared with TRBD1. The J call may be in error: the DNA end matches TRBJ2-7 better. The CDR3 is 13 amino acids. The germline gives CDR1 SNHLY, CDR2 FYNNEI. The CDR3 sequence: CANNRQGKYEQYF. Written as DNA, the CDR3 is TGTGCCAACAACCGACAGGGAAAGTACGAGCAGTACTTC.

This clonotype came up a few times. J is TRBJ2-4 and V is TRBV29-1; 9 positions agree with TRBD2. The CDR3 spans 15 residues. V gave up 4 bases and J gave up 6 bases; unmatched junction bases: 10. Germline values: CDR1 SQVTM, CDR2 ANQGSEA. DNA for the CDR3: TGCAGCGTTGGGAACCCGGGACTAGCTGCAAACATTCAGTACTTC. Amino acid sequence: CSVGNPGLAANIQYF.

The chain links TRBV6-1 to TRBJ2-3; no firm D call. CDR3 length: 15 amino acids. CDR1 is MNHNS and CDR2 is SASEGT in the germline V gene. The V and J ends lost 3 bases and 0 bases respectively, with 10 bases between them. CDR3 residues: CASSEIWRSTDTQYF. For the CDR3, the DNA is TGTGCCAGCAGTGAGATTTGGCGGAGCACAGATACGCAGTATTTT.

Only a few counts were recorded for this clonotype. The chain recombines TRBV7-9 with TRBJ2-7; D gene unclear. Germline CDR1 is SEHNR and CDR2 is FQNEAQ (reference sequence). Trimming left V 4 bases short and J 2 bases short, with 12 bases between. CDR3 length: 14 amino acids. The CDR3 bases are TGTGCCAGCAGCTCTGACACCCTCCCCTACGAGCAGTACTTC. Translated, it gives CASSSDTLPYEQYF. The full variable domain, with the rest looked up from reference TRBV7-9 and TRBJ2-7, is DTGVSQNPRHKITKRGQNVTFRCDPISEHNRLYWYRQTLGQGPEFLTYFQNEAQLEKSRLLSDRFSAERPKGSFSTLEIQRTEQGDSAMYLCASSSDTLPYEQYFGPGTRLTVT.

The gene calls are TRBV6-5 and TRBJ2-3, with 9 bases lining up with TRBD2. Unmatched junction bases numbered 5, after V lost 6 bases and J lost 1 base. The CDR3 has 15 residues. Germline CDR1 and CDR2: MNHEY and SVGAGI. The CDR3 here is CASRGLARGTDTQYF. The CDR3 bases are TGTGCCAGCAGAGGACTAGCGCGCGGCACAGATACGCAGTATTTT.

This clonotype was detected a few times. V gene TRBV9 combines with J gene TRBJ2-1; 12 bases are shared with TRBD1. Germline lookup yields CDR1 SGDLS and CDR2 YYNGEE. The CDR3 is made up of 16 amino acids. The V segment lost 4 bases and the J segment 6 bases; nucleotides outside the gene matches: 8. Here the CDR3 DNA reads TGTGCCAGCAGCCCGACCACGGGACAGGGGGCCAATGAGCAGTTCTTC. Its protein is CASSPTTGQGANEQFF.

As concerns this clonotype: A junction end diverges from the germline sequence, so it may reflect a read error. The chain combines TRBV20-1 with TRBJ1-1; D perhaps matches TRBD1 (5 bases). Per the germline V gene, CDR1 is DFQATT and CDR2 is SNEGSKA (reference sequence). CDR3 length: 14 amino acids. The CDR3 spells CRARVQGGGTEAFF. CDR3 coding DNA: TGCAGAGCTAGAGTGCAGGGCGGTGGCACTGAAGCTTTCTTT.

The chain links TRBV7-9 to TRBJ1-6, with 7 bases fitting TRBD1. Germline CDR1 and CDR2: SEHNR and FQNEAQ (reference sequence). The J segment lost 14 bases and the V segment lost 5 bases, leaving 12 bases of the junction unmatched. The CDR3 sequence is 14 residues long. CDR3 residues: CASSVDREVNSLHF. The DNA for the CDR3 is TGTGCCAGCAGCGTAGACAGGGAGGTTAACTCCCTCCACTTT.

V is TRBV11-2 and J is TRBJ2-5; 7 nucleotides match TRBD2. The DNA end favors TRBJ2-7, so the J call may be wrong. The V gene's germline CDR1 is SGHAT and CDR2 FQNNGV. The CDR3 consists of 15 residues. The CDR3 DNA follows: TGTGCCAGCAGCATGGGACTACCTCTCTCCTACGAGCAGTACTTC. Its translation is CASSMGLPLSYEQYF.

This clonotype was seen many times. The chain carries TRBV12-5 and TRBJ1-1; 8 bases line up with TRBD1. Germline lookup yields CDR1 LGHNT and CDR2 FRNRAP. V gave up 0 bases and J gave up 3 bases; unmatched junction bases: 6. The CDR3 length is 16 residues. In nucleotides, the CDR3 is TGTGCTAGTGGTTTGGTGCAGGACAGGGTCGACACTGAAGCTTTCTTT. This translates into CASGLVQDRVDTEAFF.

The chain employs TRBV25-1 and TRBJ2-7, with D possibly being TRBD1 (6 bases). The germline V gene has CDR1 MGHDK and CDR2 SYGVNS. V lost 1 base and J lost 2, with 12 bases in between. This CDR3 spans 15 amino acids. The DNA for the CDR3 is TGTGCCAGCAGTGAATCCCCTCAGGGGACCTACGAGCAGTACTTC. Translation: CASSESPQGTYEQYF.

This chain joins TRBV27 and TRBJ1-1; no definite D call. Looked up from germline, CDR1 is MNHEY and CDR2 is SMNVEV (reference sequence). With 6 bases removed from V and 7 bases from J, the gap between germline ends came to 12 bases. The CDR3 runs 12 residues. CDR3 region: CASRGLEIEAFF. As DNA, the CDR3 is TGTGCCAGCAGAGGGCTGGAAATTGAAGCTTTCTTT.